What follows are 26 T cell receptor beta chains derived from one specimen sequenced in a study of T-cell reconstitution after alpha-beta-depleted transplantation in children. Preparing the TCRbeta library involved the use of unique molecular identifiers. TCRdb analysed the PCR reads with MiXCR anew, one entry per CDR3 protein. The sample lists fewer than 1 million distinct CDR3 sequences, roughly 15% occurring once. Sequences were derived from PBMCs, mostly from graft donor cells, sampled 360 days after TCRalphabeta/CD19-depleted stem cell transplant. The receptor set was obtained from a male patient younger than 18 who had a stem cell transplant for acute lymphoblastic leukemia, so the T cells may come from the graft donor.

This clonotype was recorded a few times. V gene TRBV4-2 combines with J gene TRBJ2-1; the match to TRBD2 covers 7 bases. Per germline, CDR1 LGHNA and CDR2 YNFKEQ. Losses at the gene ends were 1 base for V and 2 bases for J; bases not matched to a gene: 11. The CDR3 consists of 18 residues. The CDR3 bases are TGTGCCAGCAGCCAAGTAGGTGTGGGAGGGTCCACCTACAATGAGCAGTTCTTC. Amino acid sequence: CASSQVGVGGSTYNEQFF.

This clonotype was seen repeatedly, ten times or more. The gene calls are TRBV7-9 and TRBJ2-5, with TRBD2 as a possible D gene (6 bases). Germline values: CDR1 SEHNR, CDR2 FQNEAQ (reference sequence). The CDR3 totals 15 residues. Trimming took off 5 bases at V and 0 bases at J, with 13 bases between the two ends. CDR3: CASSLLALYQETQYF. The CDR3, as DNA: TGTGCCAGCAGCCTTCTAGCGTTGTACCAAGAGACCCAGTACTTC.

The sample holds a few counts of this clonotype. The chain combines TRBV4-2 with TRBJ2-7; D not certain. Looked up from germline, CDR1 is LGHNA and CDR2 is YNFKEQ. The V end lost 1 base, the J end lost 3 bases, and 13 bases lay between the germline ends. CDR3 length equals 15 residues. CDR3 in amino acids: CASSQGRLAYYEQYF. CDR3 sequence (DNA): TGTGCCAGCAGCCAAGGAAGGCTGGCCTACTACGAGCAGTACTTC.

The rearrangement joins TRBV11-2 to TRBJ1-6, with D hard to call. The germline CDR1 and CDR2 sequences are SGHAT and FQNNGV. Deletions cut 5 bases from V and 7 bases from J, with 18 bases between. The CDR3 is 16 amino acids. The CDR3 is CASSPRLQRSNSPLHF. CDR3 in DNA: TGTGCCAGCAGCCCTCGCTTACAGAGGTCAAATTCACCCCTCCACTTT. Combining the CDR3 with reference TRBV11-2 and TRBJ1-6 gives the whole variable domain EAGVAQSPRYKIIEKRQSVAFWCNPISGHATLYWYQQILGQGPKLLIQFQNNGVVDDSQLPKDRFSAERLKGVDSTLKIQPAKLEDSAVYLCASSPRLQRSNSPLHFGNGTRLTVT.

This clonotype has at least ten counts. The chain joins TRBV10-3 to TRBJ2-4; 9 bases map to TRBD1. CDR3 size: 14 residues. Germline V CDR1 and CDR2: ENHRY, SYGVKD. The trim removed 6 bases at V and 7 bases at J, leaving 7 bases unmatched. CDR3 sequence reads: CAISRDRERNIQYF. As DNA, the CDR3 is TGTGCCATCAGCAGGGACAGGGAACGGAACATTCAGTACTTC.

This clonotype came up many times. The J gene is TRBJ2-5, the V gene TRBV18; perhaps TRBD2 as D (5 bases). The germline gives CDR1 KGHSH, CDR2 LQKENI. The ends were cut back, 5 bases at V and 5 bases at J, with 15 bases in the middle. The CDR3 totals 14 residues. CDR3 DNA: TGTGCCAGCTCATTCGCACAGAGGGCGGAGACCCAGTACTTC. It is translated as CASSFAQRAETQYF.

This clonotype showed up many times. V is TRBV5-1 and J is TRBJ2-7; D remains unclear. The germline V and J ends were trimmed by 2 bases and 4 bases, with 4 bases remaining between them. This CDR3 comprises 11 residues. Germline-derived CDR1 and CDR2 are SGHRS and YFSETQ. The CDR3 loop is CASSFRYEQYF. The CDR3 nucleotides are TGCGCCAGCAGCTTTCGGTACGAGCAGTACTTC.

CDR3 sequence (DNA): TGCGCCAGCTCAATTGAAGGCCGTGTTTCTTTGAACATTCAGTACTTC. Translated, it gives CASSIEGRVSLNIQYF. V gene TRBV5-1 combines with J gene TRBJ2-4; D unresolved. Trimming cost V 7 bases and J 7 bases, with 24 bases left between them. CDR1 is SGHRS and CDR2 is YFSETQ in the germline V gene. This CDR3 spans 16 amino acids. Supplemented by reference TRBV5-1 and TRBJ2-4, the full variable domain reads KAGVTQTPRYLIKTRGQQVTLSCSPISGHRSVSWYQQTPGQGLQFLFEYFSETQRNKGNFPGRFSGRQFSNSRSEMNVSTLELGDSALYLCASSIEGRVSLNIQYFGAGTRLSVL.

The chain links TRBV10-2 to TRBJ2-7, with D possibly TRBD2 on 6 matching bases. The V and J ends lost 10 bases and 2 bases respectively, with 15 bases between them. CDR3 size: 13 residues. CDR1 and CDR2 (germline): WSHSY, SAAADI. The chain's CDR3 is CATAFGSAYEQYF. The DNA of the CDR3 is TGCGCCACGGCTTTCGGGAGCGCCTACGAGCAGTACTTC.

This clonotype was seen a handful of times. The chain uses TRBV2 and TRBJ2-2; 7 bases are shared with TRBD1. Germline values: CDR1 SNHLY, CDR2 FYNNEI. The CDR3 consists of 13 residues. V was pared by 8 bases and J by 5 bases, with 5 bases of the junction left unmatched. Here the CDR3 reads CASDREVTGELFF. CDR3 in DNA: TGTGCCAGCGACAGGGAAGTAACCGGGGAGCTGTTTTTT.

The table lists this clonotype with a few counts. The chain links TRBV12-3 or TRBV12-4 to TRBJ2-5; D may be TRBD1 (5 bases). The V and J ends lost 3 bases and 5 bases respectively, with 10 bases between them. The CDR3 has 13 amino acids. The CDR3 region is CASSFLQGETQYF. The CDR3 region has the DNA TGTGCCAGCAGTTTCCTCCAGGGCGAGACCCAGTACTTC.

This clonotype has a handful of counts. The CDR3 DNA follows: TGTGCCAGCAGATATCGACAGGGCTATAATTCACCCCTCCACTTT. Amino acid sequence: CASRYRQGYNSPLHF. The gene calls are TRBV12-3 or TRBV12-4 and TRBJ1-6, with 7 positions matching TRBD1. The ends lost 6 bases at V and 3 bases at J; junction bases unmatched: 5. The CDR3 has 15 residues.

This clonotype occurred a few times. The chain is built from TRBV30 and TRBJ2-2; D gene ambiguous. The CDR3 is 12 residues long. CDR1 GTSNPN and CDR2 SVGIG come from the germline V gene (reference sequence). V lost 2 bases to trimming and J lost 3 bases, with 4 bases between them. This CDR3 is CAWSTDTGELFF. The CDR3 DNA reads as TGTGCCTGGAGTACGGACACCGGGGAGCTGTTTTTT.

This clonotype showed up many times. The chain couples TRBV21-1 to TRBJ2-7; TRBD1, the D gene given by the table, was not confirmed from the DNA. TRBV21-1 is listed as a pseudogene. CDR3 length: 18 amino acids. The CDR3 region is CASSKEGQSSHSSYEQYF. DNA of the CDR3: TGTGCCAGCAGCAAAGAGGGACAGAGCAGCCATAGCTCCTACGAGCAGTACTTC.

Only a few counts were recorded for this clonotype. DNA of the CDR3: TGTGCCAGTAGTATAGATCATCTAGCGGGAATGTTATCGGAGACCCAGTACTTC. Its protein product is CASSIDHLAGMLSETQYF. The V gene is TRBV19, the J gene TRBJ2-5, with 9 nucleotides matching TRBD2. Germline V lookup: CDR1 LNHDA, CDR2 SQIVND (reference sequence). The CDR3 is made up of 18 amino acids. V lost 0 bases to trimming and J lost 5 bases; unmatched junction nucleotides: 13.

V usage is TRBV20-1 and J usage is TRBJ1-5; unclear D gene. The CDR3 contains 12 residues. The ends were cut back, 0 bases at V and 3 bases at J, with 3 bases in the middle. Germline values: CDR1 DFQATT, CDR2 SNEGSKA (reference sequence). The CDR3 nucleotides read TGCAGTGCTAGAGACAACAATCAGCCCCAGCATTTT. This translates into CSARDNNQPQHF.

V is TRBV20-1 and J is TRBJ2-7, with 9 bases lining up with TRBD1. V was clipped by 7 bases and J by 0 bases; unmatched bases: 13. The length of the CDR3 is 16 residues. Germline assignment: CDR1 DFQATT and CDR2 SNEGSKA (reference sequence). CDR3 nucleotides: TGCAGTGTTAAAGGGACAGGGAAGGAGAGCTCCTACGAGCAGTACTTC. Protein product: CSVKGTGKESSYEQYF.

This chain joins TRBV7-8 and TRBJ1-5; TRBD1 matches 7 bases. Germline CDR1 reads SGHVS; CDR2 reads FQNEAQ. The V and J ends lost 4 bases and 2 bases, in that order; junction bases with no gene match: 11. The CDR3 spans 17 residues. The CDR3: CASSSVVGGFGNQPQHF. In DNA form, the CDR3 reads TGTGCCAGCAGCTCAGTCGTAGGGGGCTTTGGCAATCAGCCCCAGCATTTT.

This clonotype was found a few times. V gene TRBV29-1 combines with J gene TRBJ2-2; 7 bases map to TRBD2. V was clipped by 8 bases and J by 8 bases; unmatched bases: 8. Per the germline V gene, CDR1 is SQVTM and CDR2 is ANQGSEA. This CDR3 spans 12 amino acids. The CDR3: CSTIGRGGELFF. The CDR3 DNA is TGCAGCACCATAGGGAGGGGTGGGGAGCTGTTTTTT.

The J gene is TRBJ2-2, the V gene TRBV2; D may be TRBD1 (5 bases). CDR3 length equals 14 residues. V was shortened by 6 bases and J by 2 bases, with 10 bases between the two germline ends. In germline, CDR1 is SNHLY, CDR2 FYNNEI. DNA of the CDR3: TGTGCCAGCAGGATAACAGGAAACACCGGGGAGCTGTTTTTT. It encodes CASRITGNTGELFF.

This clonotype was counted between two and nine times. This chain uses TRBV12-3 or TRBV12-4 with TRBJ2-7; TRBD2 matches at 11 bases. J lost 1 base, V lost 3 bases, and 5 bases had no gene match. The CDR3 covers 16 residues. For the CDR3, the DNA is TGTGCCAGCAGTTTTAGGGGACTAGCGGATTCCTACGAGCAGTACTTC. It encodes CASSFRGLADSYEQYF.

Only a few counts were recorded for this clonotype. This chain connects TRBV11-2 to TRBJ2-4; TRBD2 matches at 13 bases. Germline loops: CDR1 SGHAT, CDR2 FQNNGV. V lost 0 bases and J lost 6; bases outside the gene matches: 17. This CDR3 is built from 21 residues. CDR3 amino acids: CASSLDRSPGLAGRGLNIQYF. The CDR3 coding sequence is TGTGCCAGCAGCTTAGATCGTAGTCCGGGACTAGCGGGAAGAGGTTTAAACATTCAGTACTTC.

This clonotype was observed a few times. The chain joins TRBV12-3 or TRBV12-4 to TRBJ1-1; unclear D gene. Trimming took 2 bases from V and 1 from J, leaving 8 bases between them. The CDR3 contains 14 residues. CDR3 residues: CASSLRQKNTEAFF. In nucleotides, the CDR3 is TGTGCCAGCAGTTTAAGGCAGAAGAACACTGAAGCTTTCTTT.

This clonotype occurred a few times. The chain uses TRBV5-1 and TRBJ2-1; D call uncertain. This CDR3 comprises 15 residues. The germline V gene encodes CDR1 SGHRS and CDR2 YFSETQ. Trimming took 0 bases from V and 5 from J, leaving 12 bases between them. This chain's CDR3 is CASSLVGSKDNEQFF. CDR3 coding DNA: TGCGCCAGCAGCTTGGTAGGGTCTAAGGACAATGAGCAGTTCTTC.

This clonotype was seen only a few times. V gene TRBV5-1 combines with J gene TRBJ2-5; 14 bases map to TRBD2. V was clipped by 3 bases and J by 2 bases; unmatched bases: 3. Germline CDR1 reads SGHRS; CDR2 reads YFSETQ. CDR3 size: 16 residues. This CDR3 reads CASSSGTSGGQETQYF. The CDR3 bases are TGCGCCAGCAGCTCCGGGACTAGCGGGGGTCAAGAGACCCAGTACTTC.

A few counts support this clonotype. The chain is built from TRBV4-1 and TRBJ2-2, with D perhaps TRBD2 (5 bases). Germline lookup yields CDR1 MGHRA and CDR2 YSYEKL. V was clipped by 1 base and J by 1 base, with 16 bases between them. CDR3 length: 18 amino acids. This chain's CDR3 is CASSQVWRRTKNTGELFF. In DNA, the CDR3 is TGCGCCAGCAGCCAAGTTTGGAGGCGGACCAAGAACACCGGGGAGCTGTTTTTT.